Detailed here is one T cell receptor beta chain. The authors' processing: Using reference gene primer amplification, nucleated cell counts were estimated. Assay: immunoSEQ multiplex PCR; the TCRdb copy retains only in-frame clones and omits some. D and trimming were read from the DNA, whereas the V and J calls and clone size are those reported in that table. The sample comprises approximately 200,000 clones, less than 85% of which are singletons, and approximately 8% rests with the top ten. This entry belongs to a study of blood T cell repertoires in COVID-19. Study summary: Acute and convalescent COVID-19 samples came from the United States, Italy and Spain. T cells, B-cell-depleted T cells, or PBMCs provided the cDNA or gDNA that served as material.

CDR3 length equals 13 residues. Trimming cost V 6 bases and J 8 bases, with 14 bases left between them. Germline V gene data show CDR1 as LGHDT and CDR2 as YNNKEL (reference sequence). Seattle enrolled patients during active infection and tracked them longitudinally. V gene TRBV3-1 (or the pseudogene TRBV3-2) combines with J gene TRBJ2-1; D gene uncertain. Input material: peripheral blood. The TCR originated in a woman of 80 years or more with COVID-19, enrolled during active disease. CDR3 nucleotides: TGTGCCAGCAGTCTAGGCATTAAGGATGAGCAGTTCTTC. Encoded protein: CASSLGIKDEQFF.